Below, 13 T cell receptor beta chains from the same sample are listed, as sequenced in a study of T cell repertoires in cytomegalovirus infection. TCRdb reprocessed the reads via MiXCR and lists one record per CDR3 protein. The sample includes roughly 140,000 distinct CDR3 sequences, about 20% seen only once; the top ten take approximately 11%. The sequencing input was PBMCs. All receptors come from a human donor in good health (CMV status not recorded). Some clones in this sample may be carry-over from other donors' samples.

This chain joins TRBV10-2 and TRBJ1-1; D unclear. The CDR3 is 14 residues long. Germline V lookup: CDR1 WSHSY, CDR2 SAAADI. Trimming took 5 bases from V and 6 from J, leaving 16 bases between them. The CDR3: CASSSVDGRSEAFF. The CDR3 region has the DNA TGCGCCAGCAGTTCCGTGGACGGACGATCTGAAGCTTTCTTT.

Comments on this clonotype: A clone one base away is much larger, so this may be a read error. The CDR3: CAGSLGDSLAGANVLTF. The CDR3 coding sequence is TGTGCCGGCAGCCTCGGGGACAGTCTTGCTGGGGCCAACGTCCTGACTTTC. V gene TRBV12-3 or TRBV12-4 combines with J gene TRBJ2-6, with TRBD1 identical over 7 bases. The CDR3 runs to 17 residues.

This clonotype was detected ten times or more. This chain's CDR3 is CASGLSDRTGPYEQYF. The DNA for the CDR3 is TGTGCTAGTGGTTTGAGCGATAGGACAGGGCCCTACGAGCAGTACTTC. This chain joins TRBV12-5 and TRBJ2-7; 8 bases line up with TRBD1. The junction had 8 bases not matched to a gene; V was cut back by 2 bases and J by 2 bases. The CDR3 is made up of 16 amino acids. CDR1 LGHNT and CDR2 FRNRAP come from the germline V gene.

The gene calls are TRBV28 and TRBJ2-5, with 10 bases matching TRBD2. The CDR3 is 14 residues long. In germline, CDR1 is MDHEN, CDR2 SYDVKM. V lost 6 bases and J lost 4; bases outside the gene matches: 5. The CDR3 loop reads CASRPSGRVETQYF. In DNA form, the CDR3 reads TGTGCCAGCAGACCAAGCGGGAGGGTAGAGACCCAGTACTTC.

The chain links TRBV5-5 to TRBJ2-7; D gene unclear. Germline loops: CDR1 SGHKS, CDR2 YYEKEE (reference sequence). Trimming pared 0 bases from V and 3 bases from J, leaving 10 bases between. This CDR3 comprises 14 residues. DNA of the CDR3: TGTGCCAGCAGCTTGGAACGGGCTGTCTACGAGCAGTACTTC. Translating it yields CASSLERAVYEQYF.

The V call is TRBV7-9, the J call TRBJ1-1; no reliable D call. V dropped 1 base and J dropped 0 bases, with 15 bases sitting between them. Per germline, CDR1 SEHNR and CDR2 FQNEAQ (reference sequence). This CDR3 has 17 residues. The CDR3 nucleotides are TGTGCCAGCAGCTTAGTAGGGTTTGCGGGTCTGAACACTGAAGCTTTCTTT. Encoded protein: CASSLVGFAGLNTEAFF.

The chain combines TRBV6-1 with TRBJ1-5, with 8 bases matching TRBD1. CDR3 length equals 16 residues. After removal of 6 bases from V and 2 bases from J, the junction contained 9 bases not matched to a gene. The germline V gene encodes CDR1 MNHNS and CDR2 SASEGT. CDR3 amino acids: CASRLRTGYGNQPQHF. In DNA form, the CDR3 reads TGTGCCAGCAGGCTACGGACAGGGTACGGCAATCAGCCCCAGCATTTT.

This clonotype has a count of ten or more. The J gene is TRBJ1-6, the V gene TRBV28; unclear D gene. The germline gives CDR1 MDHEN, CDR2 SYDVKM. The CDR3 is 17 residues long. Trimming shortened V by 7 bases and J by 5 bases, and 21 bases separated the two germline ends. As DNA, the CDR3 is TGTGCCAGCACCCTTCGAGGTTTCGGGCCTAATAATTCACCCCTCCACTTT. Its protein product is CASTLRGFGPNNSPLHF.

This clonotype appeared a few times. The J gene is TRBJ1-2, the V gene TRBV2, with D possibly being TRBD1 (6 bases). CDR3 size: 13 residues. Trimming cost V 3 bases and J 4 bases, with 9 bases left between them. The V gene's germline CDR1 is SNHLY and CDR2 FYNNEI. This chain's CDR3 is CASSDRGGYGYTF. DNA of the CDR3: TGTGCCAGCAGTGATCGAGGGGGCTATGGCTACACCTTC.

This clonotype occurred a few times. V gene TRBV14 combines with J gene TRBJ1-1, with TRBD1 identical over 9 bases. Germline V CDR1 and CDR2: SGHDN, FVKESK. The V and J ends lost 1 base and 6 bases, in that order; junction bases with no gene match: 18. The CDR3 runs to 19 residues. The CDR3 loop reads CASSQVGRGGTGYEAEAFF. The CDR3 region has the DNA TGTGCCAGCAGCCAAGTCGGAAGGGGGGGGACAGGGTATGAAGCTGAAGCTTTCTTT.

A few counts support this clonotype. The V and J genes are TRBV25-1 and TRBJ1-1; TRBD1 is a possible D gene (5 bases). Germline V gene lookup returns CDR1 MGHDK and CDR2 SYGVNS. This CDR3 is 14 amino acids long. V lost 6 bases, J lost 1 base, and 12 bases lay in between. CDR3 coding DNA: TGTGCCAGCAGGTTCGGGACGGGGAACACTGAAGCTTTCTTT. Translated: CASRFGTGNTEAFF.

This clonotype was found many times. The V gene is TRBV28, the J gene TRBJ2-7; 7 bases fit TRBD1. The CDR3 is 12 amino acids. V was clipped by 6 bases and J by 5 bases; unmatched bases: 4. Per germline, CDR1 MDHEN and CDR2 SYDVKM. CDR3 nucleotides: TGTGCCAGCAGCACAGGGGTTAACGAGCAGTACTTC. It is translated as CASSTGVNEQYF.

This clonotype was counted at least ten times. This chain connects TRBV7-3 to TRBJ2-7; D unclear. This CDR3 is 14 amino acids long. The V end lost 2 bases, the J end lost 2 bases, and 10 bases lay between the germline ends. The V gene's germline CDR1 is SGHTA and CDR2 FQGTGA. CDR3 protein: CASSLFETPYEQYF. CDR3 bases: TGTGCCAGCAGCTTATTCGAGACTCCCTACGAGCAGTACTTC.